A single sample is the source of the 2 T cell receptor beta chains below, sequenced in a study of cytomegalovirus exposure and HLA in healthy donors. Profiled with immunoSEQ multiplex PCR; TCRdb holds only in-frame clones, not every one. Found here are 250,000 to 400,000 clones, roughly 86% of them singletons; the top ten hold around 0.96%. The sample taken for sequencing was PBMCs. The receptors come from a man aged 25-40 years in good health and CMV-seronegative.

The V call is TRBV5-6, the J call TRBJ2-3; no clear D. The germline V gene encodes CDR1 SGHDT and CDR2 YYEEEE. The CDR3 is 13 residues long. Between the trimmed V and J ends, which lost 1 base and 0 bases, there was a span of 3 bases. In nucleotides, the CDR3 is TGTGCCAGCAGCTTGAGCAGCACAGATACGCAGTATTTT. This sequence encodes CASSLSSTDTQYF.

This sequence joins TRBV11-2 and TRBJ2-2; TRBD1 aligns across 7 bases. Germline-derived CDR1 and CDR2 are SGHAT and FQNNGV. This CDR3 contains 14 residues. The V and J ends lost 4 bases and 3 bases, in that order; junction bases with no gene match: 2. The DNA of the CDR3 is TGTGCCAGCAGCTACACAGGGGACACCGGGGAGCTGTTTTTT. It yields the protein CASSYTGDTGELFF.